This entry concerns a single TCR beta chain. The antigen remains unidentified. Primers: 60 Vbeta forward and 13 Jbeta reverse. The assay was immunoSEQ multiplex PCR, and TCRdb's table has in-frame clones only and misses some. The data contain about 130,000 clones, over 65% of them singletons. This sample was taken from a study of cytomegalovirus exposure and HLA in healthy donors. Study conclusions and caveats: In vitro, a few CMV-associated chains proved specific for CMV antigens. A later analysis linked a missense DCLRE1C variant to TCR beta V- and J-gene trimming.

Deletions cut 2 bases from V and 5 bases from J, with 7 bases between. Germline loops: CDR1 GTSNPN, CDR2 SVGIG (reference sequence). CDR3 length: 12 amino acids. This clonotype originated in a man between 18 and 29 years old in good health and CMV-seropositive. Sample: PBMCs. This rearrangement joins TRBV30 to TRBJ2-1; D gene unclear. The CDR3 here is CAWSRENNEQFF. In DNA form, the CDR3 reads TGTGCCTGGAGTCGCGAAAACAATGAGCAGTTCTTC.